This T cell receptor (beta chain) was identified during a study of cytomegalovirus exposure and HLA in healthy donors. The study, taken as a whole, reports: Donor immune exposure was known only as CMV serostatus. Most TCR sequences proved rare, with some public TCRs found in many donors.

This clone was detected only a few times. Its antigen is as yet unknown. At sampling all donors were nominally healthy, likely with unrecorded immune exposures. The PCR employed 60 Vbeta primers together with 13 Jbeta primers. Generated by immunoSEQ multiplex PCR, the TCRdb table keeps only in-frame clones and is missing some. The sample gives 200,000 to 250,000 clones, roughly four fifths of which show up once; 0.22% is in the top ten. The CDR3 loop spans 14 amino acids. The germline V gene has CDR1 GTSNPN and CDR2 SVGIG (reference sequence). V was shortened by 5 bases and J by 8 bases, with 22 bases between the two germline ends.

Material for sequencing was PBMCs. The chain employs TRBV30 and TRBJ2-7, with TRBD2 as a possible D gene (7 bases). This TCR came from a girl aged 2 to 10 in good health and CMV-seronegative. CDR3 bases: TGTGCCTGGCTGGGGGGGCGGGAGCAACGAAAGCAGTACTTC. It codes for CAWLGGREQRKQYF.